The 19 T cell receptor beta chains in this list originate from one sample, sequenced in a study of T cells in Graves' hyperthyroidism and ophthalmopathy (dated by TCRdb to between 2019 and 2020). Library generation was performed with multiplex PCR. This sample was sequenced with an Illumina HiSeq 2000. The TCR beta CDR3 regions were amplified from RNA transcripts. A first-round RT-PCR of the TCR CDR3 used the HTBI primer set with the Qiagen OneStep RT-PCR kit. TCRdb cleaned the public reads at Q25 with fastp, built clones with MiXCR and kept in-frame beta chains. Records with the same CDR3 protein are collapsed into one entry carrying the most frequent genes and DNA. This sample is represented by hundreds of thousands of distinct CDR3 sequences; about 16% of them were singletons. The ten largest make up less than 35% of the sample. The sequenced sample was blood. These receptors originate from a woman aged 30 to 39 with Graves' hyperthyroidism.

In its sample, this clonotype was seen a few times. The rearrangement links TRBV11-2 to TRBJ2-2; TRBD2 agrees at 11 bases. Germline V gives CDR1 SGHAT, CDR2 FQNNGV. This CDR3 region has 20 residues. V trimming: 4 bases; J trimming: 6 bases; junction bases outside the gene matches: 19. The chain's CDR3 is CASSSLAVLAGGAGAGELFF. The CDR3 DNA reads TGTGCCAGCAGCTCCCTGGCGGTCCTAGCGGGGGGAGCGGGGGCCGGGGAGCTGTTTTTT.

A note on this clonotype: This may be a read error, as it is one base from a much larger clone. The chain couples TRBV12-3 or TRBV12-4 to TRBJ1-4, with D possibly TRBD1 on 6 matching bases. The V and J ends lost 7 bases and 4 bases respectively, with 10 bases between them. The CDR3 loop spans 13 amino acids. The CDR3 loop is CASTFRGNEKLFF. In DNA, the CDR3 is TGTGCCAGCACTTTCAGGGGTAATGAAAAACTGTTTTTT.

This clonotype was detected many times. The chain has TRBV20-1 and TRBJ2-3, with 11 bases identical to TRBD2. Germline lookup yields CDR1 DFQATT and CDR2 SNEGSKA (reference sequence). With 6 bases clipped from V and 4 bases from J, the junction kept 9 bases outside the gene matches. This CDR3 region has 15 residues. The CDR3 sequence: CSARDSGRASDTQYF. CDR3 bases: TGCAGTGCCCGCGATAGCGGGAGGGCGTCAGATACGCAGTATTTT.

This chain links TRBV2 with TRBJ2-2; TRBD2 matches 14 bases. This CDR3 spans 18 amino acids. V dropped 6 bases and J dropped 4; count of bases not matched to a gene: 10. Looked up from germline, CDR1 is SNHLY and CDR2 is FYNNEI. In DNA, the CDR3 is TGTGCCAGCAGCCCCGGACTAGCGGGAGGAACGGGCACCGGGGAGCTGTTTTTT. The encoded protein is CASSPGLAGGTGTGELFF.

Here the CDR3 reads CASSKTRGDQETQYF. The CDR3 DNA reads TGTGCCAGCAGCAAGACTAGGGGGGATCAAGAGACCCAGTACTTC. The V and J genes are TRBV7-3 and TRBJ2-5; perhaps D is TRBD1 or TRBD2 (6 bases each). The V and J ends lost 5 bases and 2 bases respectively, with 15 bases between them. Germline V gene sequence: CDR1 SGHTA, CDR2 FQGTGA. The CDR3 is made up of 15 amino acids.

The table lists this clonotype with many counts. The J gene is TRBJ2-7, the V gene TRBV7-2; a weak D match, TRBD2 (6 bases). V was cut by 5 bases and J by 2 bases, with 13 bases left in between. CDR1 and CDR2 (germline): SGHTA, FQGNSA. This CDR3 spans 14 amino acids. The CDR3 reads CASSTYSGPYEQYF. The DNA for the CDR3 is TGTGCCAGCAGCACCTATAGCGGCCCCTACGAGCAGTACTTC. The full variable domain, its missing parts supplied by reference TRBV7-2 and TRBJ2-7, is GAGVSQSPSNKVTEKGKDVELRCDPISGHTALYWYRQSLGQGLEFLIYFQGNSAPDKSGLPSDRFSAERTGGSVSTLTIQRTQQEDSAVYLCASSTYSGPYEQYFGPGTRLTVT.

This clonotype was seen at least ten times. The chain links TRBV29-1 to TRBJ2-7; D not certain. The V gene's germline CDR1 is SQVTM and CDR2 ANQGSEA. V shed 4 bases and J shed 3 bases, with 7 bases lying between them. The CDR3 spans 11 residues. CDR3 sequence (DNA): TGCAGCGTTGGGGAAGGCTACGAGCAGTACTTC. Its protein product is CSVGEGYEQYF.

This clonotype showed up many times. The chain is built from TRBV18 and TRBJ1-1; D possibly corresponds to TRBD1 (5 bases). Trimming took off 8 bases at V and 4 bases at J, with 14 bases between the two ends. Germline CDR1 is KGHSH and CDR2 is LQKENI. This CDR3 has 13 amino acids. In DNA, the CDR3 is TGTGCCAGCCTGAGGGGATCCGGCACTGAAGCTTTCTTT. Translating gives CASLRGSGTEAFF.

This clonotype occurred many times. The chain couples TRBV28 to TRBJ1-6, with TRBD1 as a possible D gene (5 bases). In germline, CDR1 is MDHEN, CDR2 SYDVKM. The CDR3 spans 15 residues. The germline V and J ends were trimmed by 5 bases and 11 bases, with 19 bases remaining between them. CDR3 protein: CASSPPSGGNAPLHF. The DNA of the CDR3 is TGTGCCAGCAGTCCACCTTCCGGGGGGAACGCACCCCTCCACTTT.

This clonotype has just a few counts. V gene TRBV5-1 combines with J gene TRBJ2-1; 7 nucleotides align to TRBD1. The germline V gene has CDR1 SGHRS and CDR2 YFSETQ. The CDR3 totals 15 residues. V was pared by 0 bases and J by 4 bases, with 4 bases of the junction left unmatched. As DNA, the CDR3 is TGCGCCAGCAGCTTGGAGACAGGGCGTTACAATGAGCAGTTCTTC. Residues: CASSLETGRYNEQFF.

The chain combines TRBV11-2 with TRBJ2-1; TRBD2 matches at 7 bases. Germline trimming cut 3 bases from V and 0 bases from J; bases unmatched to any gene: 2. The germline CDR1 and CDR2 sequences are SGHAT and FQNNGV. The CDR3 consists of 15 residues. The CDR3 coding sequence is TGTGCCAGCAGCTTCCAGCGGGACTCCTACAATGAGCAGTTCTTC. Its protein is CASSFQRDSYNEQFF. Full variable domain (missing parts from reference TRBV11-2 and TRBJ2-1): EAGVAQSPRYKIIEKRQSVAFWCNPISGHATLYWYQQILGQGPKLLIQFQNNGVVDDSQLPKDRFSAERLKGVDSTLKIQPAKLEDSAVYLCASSFQRDSYNEQFFGPGTRLTVL.

This CDR3 reads CASRGPMNTEAFF. The CDR3 DNA reads TGTGCCAGCAGAGGCCCGATGAACACTGAAGCTTTCTTT. The chain carries TRBV28 and TRBJ1-1; D is uncertain. This CDR3 has 13 amino acids. Deletions cut 6 bases from V and 0 bases from J, with 8 bases between. Germline V gene data show CDR1 as MDHEN and CDR2 as SYDVKM. The full variable domain, its missing parts supplied by reference TRBV28 and TRBJ1-1, is DVKVTQSSRYLVKRTGEKVFLECVQDMDHENMFWYRQDPGLGLRLIYFSYDVKMKEKGDIPEGYSVSREKKERFSLILESASTNQTSMYLCASRGPMNTEAFFGQGTRLTVV.

This clonotype was seen many times. This chain links TRBV7-2 with TRBJ2-1; 8 positions match TRBD2. The CDR3 loop spans 12 amino acids. Per germline, CDR1 SGHTA and CDR2 FQGNSA. J lost 10 bases, V lost 5 bases, and 4 bases had no gene match. Here the CDR3 reads CASSTSGPEQFF. The CDR3 DNA is TGTGCCAGCAGCACTAGCGGACCGGAGCAGTTCTTC.

This rearrangement joins TRBV19 to TRBJ1-5, with TRBD1 identical over 9 bases. Trimming took 4 bases from V and 4 from J; bases not matched to a gene: 14. Germline CDR1 LNHDA, CDR2 SQIVND (reference sequence). The CDR3 contains 18 residues. The CDR3 sequence is CASSRGQGRARRNQPQHF. DNA of the CDR3: TGTGCCAGTAGTAGGGGACAGGGTAGGGCAAGGCGTAATCAGCCCCAGCATTTT.

This sequence joins TRBV10-3 and TRBJ2-7; 7 bases are a match to TRBD1. In germline, CDR1 is ENHRY, CDR2 SYGVKD. The ends lost 10 bases at V and 0 bases at J; junction bases unmatched: 9. This CDR3 contains 14 residues. CDR3 sequence: CATLTPGGSYEQYF. CDR3 bases: TGTGCCACCCTAACCCCAGGGGGCTCCTACGAGCAGTACTTC.

This clonotype was recorded many times. The chain employs TRBV6-1 and TRBJ2-2; 13 nucleotides line up with TRBD2. The length of the CDR3 is 18 residues. Germline-derived CDR1 and CDR2 are MNHNS and SASEGT. Trimming removed 5 bases from V and 6 bases from J; junction bases left unmatched: 12. The CDR3 sequence is CASSPGLAGEVMAGELFF. The CDR3 region has the DNA TGTGCCAGCAGTCCCGGACTAGCGGGAGAGGTTATGGCCGGGGAGCTGTTTTTT.

The V call is TRBV24-1, the J call TRBJ2-2, with 7 nucleotides matching TRBD2. This CDR3 is 15 amino acids long. With V trimmed by 0 bases and J by 3 bases, 0 bases remained unmatched. Germline assignment: CDR1 KGHDR and CDR2 SFDVKD. This chain's CDR3 is CATSDLREDTGELFF. The CDR3 nucleotides read TGTGCCACCAGTGATTTGCGGGAGGACACCGGGGAGCTGTTTTTT.

This clonotype came up a few times. The J gene is TRBJ2-2, the V gene TRBV7-9; D is unclear. Trimming pared 1 base from V and 5 bases from J, leaving 14 bases between. The germline V gene encodes CDR1 SEHNR and CDR2 FQNEAQ (reference sequence). There are 16 residues in the CDR3. The CDR3 spells CASSLEVQWGTGELFF. The CDR3 DNA is TGTGCCAGCAGCTTAGAAGTTCAATGGGGAACCGGGGAGCTGTTTTTT.

The V gene is TRBV20-1, the J gene TRBJ2-7; 9 positions match TRBD2. V dropped 0 bases and J dropped 5; count of bases not matched to a gene: 11. CDR1 is DFQATT, CDR2 SNEGSKA, per germline (reference sequence). The CDR3 contains 16 residues. The CDR3 nucleotides are TGCAGTGCTAGAGATGGGGGGCGGGAGGGCCTCAACGAGCAGTACTTC. This gives the protein CSARDGGREGLNEQYF.